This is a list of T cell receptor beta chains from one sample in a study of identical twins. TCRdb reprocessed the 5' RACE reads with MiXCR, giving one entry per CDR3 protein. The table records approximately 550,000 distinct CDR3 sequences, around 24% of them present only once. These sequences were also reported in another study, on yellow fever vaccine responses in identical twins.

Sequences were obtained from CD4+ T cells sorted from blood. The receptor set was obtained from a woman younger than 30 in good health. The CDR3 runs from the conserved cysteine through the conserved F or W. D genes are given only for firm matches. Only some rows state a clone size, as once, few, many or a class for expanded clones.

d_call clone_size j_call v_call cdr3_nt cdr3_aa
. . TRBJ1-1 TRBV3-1 TGTGCCAGCAGCCGAGACACCATAAACACTGAAGCTTTCTTT CASSRDTINTEAFF
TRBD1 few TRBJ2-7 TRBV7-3 TGTGCCAGCAGCTTACTAGGGGTCGGGACAGCAAACGAGCAGTACTTC CASSLLGVGTANEQYF
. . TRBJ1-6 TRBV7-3 TGTGCCAGCAGCACGGGACATTATAATTCACCCCTCCACTTT CASSTGHYNSPLHF
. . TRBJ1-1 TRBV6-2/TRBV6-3 TGTGCCAGCAGGGCGCAGAACACTGAAGCTTTCTTT CASRAQNTEAFF
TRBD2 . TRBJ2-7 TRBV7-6 TGTGCCAGCAGCTTAGCCCCTCCGACTAGCGGCTCCTACGAGCAGTACTTC CASSLAPPTSGSYEQYF
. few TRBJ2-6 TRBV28 TGTGCCAGCAGCCACGGGGAGGCTGGGGCCAACGTCCTGACTTTC CASSHGEAGANVLTF
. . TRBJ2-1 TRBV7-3 TGTGCCAGCAGCAAGGGGACCGCGGGTAGCTACAATGAGCAGTTCTTC CASSKGTAGSYNEQFF
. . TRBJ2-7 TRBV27 TGTGCCAGCAGTCGCTCCTTAGGGGCCACCTACGAGCAGTACTTC CASSRSLGATYEQYF
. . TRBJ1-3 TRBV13 TGTGCCAGCAGCTTCCCCACGGGGTCTGGAAACACCATATATTTT CASSFPTGSGNTIYF
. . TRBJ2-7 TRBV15 TGTGCCACCAGCAACGGGTACGGCGAGCAGTACTTC CATSNGYGEQYF
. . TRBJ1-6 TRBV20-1 TGCAGTGCTAAGGGTGCTAGCTATAATTCACCCCTCCACTTT CSAKGASYNSPLHF
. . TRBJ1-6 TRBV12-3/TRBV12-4 TGTGCCAGCAGTTCTCATGGACAAGAACTCCACTTT CASSSHGQELHF
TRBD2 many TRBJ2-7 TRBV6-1 TGTGCCAGCAGCCCCCGGACTAGCGGAAGTTACGAGCAGTACTTC CASSPRTSGSYEQYF
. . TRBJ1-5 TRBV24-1 TGTGCCACCAGCGATACAGGGTTACAGCCCCAGCATTTT CATSDTGLQPQHF
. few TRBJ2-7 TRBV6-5 TGTGCCAGCAGTTTCTCGGGGCAGCTCTCCTACGAGCAGTACTTC CASSFSGQLSYEQYF
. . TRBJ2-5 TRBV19 TGTGCCAGTAGTATAGATCGAACAGGGCAAGAGACCCAGTACTTC CASSIDRTGQETQYF
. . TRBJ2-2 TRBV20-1 TGCAGTGCTAGACGCTTAGGACAGATGGGCACCGGGGAGCTGTTTTTT CSARRLGQMGTGELFF
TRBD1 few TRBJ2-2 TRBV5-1 TGCGCCAGCAGCACAGGACAGGGGACTAACACCGGGGAGCTGTTTTTT CASSTGQGTNTGELFF
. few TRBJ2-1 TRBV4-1 TGCGCCAGCAGACGTAATACAGGGAGCTCCTACAATGAGCAGTTCTTC CASRRNTGSSYNEQFF
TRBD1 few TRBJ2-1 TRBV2 TGTGCCAGCAGTGTAACAGGGGGCTTCTCCTACAATGAGCAGTTCTTC CASSVTGGFSYNEQFF
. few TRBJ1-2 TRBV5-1 TGCGCCAGCAGCCTGTTGACAGACTTTTATGGCTACACCTTC CASSLLTDFYGYTF
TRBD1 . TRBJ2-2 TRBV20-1 TGCAGTGCTACCGGGACAGGGGGGATCGGGGAGCTGTTTTTT CSATGTGGIGELFF
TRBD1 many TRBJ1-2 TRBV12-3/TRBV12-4 TGTGCCAGCAGCTCTGGAGGCGCAGGGGGGTATGGCTACACCTTC CASSSGGAGGYGYTF
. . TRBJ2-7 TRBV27 TGTGCCAGCAGTTTTAGAGGGATTATGATCTACGAGCAGTACTTC CASSFRGIMIYEQYF
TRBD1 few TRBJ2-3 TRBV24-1 TGTGCCACCAGTGAGAGACAGGGGAGGTCGGATACGCAGTATTTT CATSERQGRSDTQYF
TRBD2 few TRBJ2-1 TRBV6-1 TGTGCCAGCAGTCCTACACTAGCGGGGGGGCTCAATGAGCAGTTCTTC CASSPTLAGGLNEQFF
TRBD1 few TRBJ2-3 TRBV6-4 TGTGCCAGCAGTGACTCGACGTACAGGGGGAGGCTGTACACAGATACGCAGTATTTT CASSDSTYRGRLYTDTQYF
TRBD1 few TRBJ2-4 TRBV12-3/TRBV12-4 TGTGCCAGCAGCGGACAGGGGACGGCCAAAAACATTCAGTACTTC CASSGQGTAKNIQYF
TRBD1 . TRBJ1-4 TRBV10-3 TGTGCCATCAGCCGGGACAGAGGAAATGAAAAACTGTTTTTT CAISRDRGNEKLFF
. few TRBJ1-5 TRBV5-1 TGCGCCAGCAGCTTGGGGGACTTCAATCAGCCCCAGCATTTT CASSLGDFNQPQHF
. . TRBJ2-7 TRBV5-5 TGTGCCAGCAGCTTGGTCGCGGGGGAGCAGTACTTC CASSLVAGEQYF
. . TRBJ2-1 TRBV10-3 TGTGCCATCAGTGAGTCTGCAGGTCGCGTAAGCTCCTACAATGAGCAGTTCTTC CAISESAGRVSSYNEQFF
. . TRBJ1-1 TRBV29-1 TGCAGCGTATCGGTTCAGGGCACTGAAGCTTTCTTT CSVSVQGTEAFF
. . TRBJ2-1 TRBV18 TGTGCCAGCTCACCGCGGGCAGAAGGATACAATGAGCAGTTCTTC CASSPRAEGYNEQFF
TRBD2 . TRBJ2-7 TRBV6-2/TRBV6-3 TGTGCCAGCACAGAGCGGGGACCCTACGAGCAGTACTTC CASTERGPYEQYF
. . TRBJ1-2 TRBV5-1 TGCGCCAGCAGCGAGAGGTCGGGGGGCTGGGGCTACACCTTC CASSERSGGWGYTF
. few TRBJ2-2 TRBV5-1 TGCGCCAGCAGCTCGCGTGGCGGATACACCGGGGAGCTGTTTTTT CASSSRGGYTGELFF
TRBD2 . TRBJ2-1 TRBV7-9 TGTGCCAGCAGCCAGATTACCGGGACTAGGTTTTACAATGAGCAGTTCTTC CASSQITGTRFYNEQFF
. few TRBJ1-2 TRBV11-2 TGTGCCAGCAGCTTATGGTCGGGAGGCTACACCTTC CASSLWSGGYTF
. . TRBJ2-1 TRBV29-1 TGCAGCGTTGTAGGCCGGGACTTAAACAATGAGCAGTTCTTC CSVVGRDLNNEQFF
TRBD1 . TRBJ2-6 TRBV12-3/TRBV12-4 TGTGCCAGCAGCCGCAGTCAGGGGGCGCCTGGGGCCAACGTCCTGACTTTC CASSRSQGAPGANVLTF
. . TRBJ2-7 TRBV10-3 TGTGCCATCGTCGAGCGGACGGGGTACGAGCAGTACTTC CAIVERTGYEQYF
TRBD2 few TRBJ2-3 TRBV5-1 TGCGCCAGCAGCGGGACACTAGCGGGAGGGCCCGCAGATACGCAGTATTTT CASSGTLAGGPADTQYF
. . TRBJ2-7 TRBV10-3 TGTGCCATCAGTGGGGGGACACCACTAAGTTACGAGCAGTACTTC CAISGGTPLSYEQYF
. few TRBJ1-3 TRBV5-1 TGCGCCAGCAGCGTGGAAGGGGTCTCTGGAAACACCATATATTTT CASSVEGVSGNTIYF
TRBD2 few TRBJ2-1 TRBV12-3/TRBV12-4 TGTGCCAGCAGTCCGCCCCGGGCGGGAGCTCGCAATGAGCAGTTCTTC CASSPPRAGARNEQFF